This T cell receptor beta chain was identified during a study of blood T cell repertoires in COVID-19. The repertoire was sequenced with immunoSEQ multiplex PCR; TCRdb's copy has only in-frame clones and lacks some. This sample yields around 54,000 clones, of which 70% to 80% are seen a single time; about 6% belongs to the top ten. The source is a woman between 50 and 59 years old with acute COVID-19. Sequencing input: PBMCs or T cells enriched from blood (not recorded which).

CDR3 DNA sequence: TGTGCCTGGAGGACTAGCGGGGAAGAGACCCAGTACTTC. Protein: CAWRTSGEETQYF. The V call is TRBV30, the J call TRBJ2-5, with 11 positions matching TRBD2. V lost 3 bases and J lost 3; bases outside the gene matches: 0. The CDR3 sequence is 13 residues long. Germline-derived CDR1 and CDR2 are GTSNPN and SVGIG (reference sequence).